This section outlines one T cell receptor beta chain sequence together with its context. These data come from a study of shared clonotypes between healthy human individuals. Germline values: CDR1 LNHNV, CDR2 YYDKDF (reference sequence). Germline trimming cut 5 bases from V and 1 base from J; bases unmatched to any gene: 12. The CDR3 loop spans 17 amino acids. Repertoires were generated with immunoSEQ multiplex PCR, while TCRdb's copy carries only in-frame clones and drops some. This repertoire shows some 1,400,000 clones, around 95% found once; its top ten account for 0.95% to 1.5%. The sequenced sample consisted of naive CD4+ T cells sorted from blood. Subset indicated: CD45RA+ positively selected. This receptor was taken from a man in his thirties or forties in good health. V gene TRBV15 combines with J gene TRBJ2-3; 7 bases match TRBD2. The CDR3 DNA reads TGTGCCACCAGCTTTCTTGGGTCCCTAGCGGGCACAGATACGCAGTATTTT. It is translated as CATSFLGSLAGTDTQYF. The full variable domain, in which reference TRBV15 and TRBJ2-3 provide the parts outside the CDR3, is DAMVIQNPRYQVTQFGKPVTLSCSQTLNHNVMYWYQQKSSQAPKLLFHYYDKDFNNEADTPDNFQSRRPNTSFCFLDIRSPGLGDTAMYLCATSFLGSLAGTDTQYFGPGTRLTVL.